The clone carrying this TCR beta chain was counted a single time. Antigen specificity is unknown. This entry is derived from a study of CD8 T cells in Susac syndrome. At the level of the study: When their blood was taken, the Susac syndrome patients had either not yet had any therapy, were taking corticosteroids, or were taking intravenous immunoglobulin alone. The study, taken as a whole, reports: Acknowledgment was made by the study that its TCR sequencing and HLA analysis involved a relatively small number of individuals.

Diagnostic criteria defined recently for definite or probable disease were met by the Susac syndrome patients. Germline V gene lookup returns CDR1 MNHEY and CDR2 SMNVEV (reference sequence). V lost 0 bases, J lost 2 bases, and 9 bases stayed unmatched. CDR3 length: 17 amino acids. Random-hexamer reverse transcription was applied to about 0.5 to 1 ug RNA. Amplification of the TCR beta CDR3 was carried out by immunoSEQ multiplex PCR, which spanned a total of 54 Vbeta and 13 Jbeta segments. TCRdb analysed the immunoSEQ multiplex PCR reads with MiXCR anew, one entry per CDR3 protein. The sample consists of about 240,000 distinct CDR3 sequences, less than 96% of them appearing once.

Sequencing was performed on CD4+ T cells from PBMCs. The TCR originated in a human donor with Susac syndrome. The chain has TRBV27 and TRBJ2-7; 8 nucleotides align to TRBD2. In DNA form, the CDR3 reads TGTGCCAGCAGTTTATCGAAAGCGGGAGTAGGGACCTACGAGCAGTACTTC. Its translation is CASSLSKAGVGTYEQYF.